This entry concerns a single T cell receptor (beta chain). Its target is not known. This sample is drawn from a study of cytomegalovirus exposure and HLA in healthy donors. This CDR3 contains 15 residues. Trimming cost V 3 bases and J 3 bases; bases outside gene matches: 4. Looked up from germline, CDR1 is SEHNR and CDR2 is FQNEAQ (reference sequence). General study findings and limits: In an earlier analysis, most TCR beta V segments were productive about 87% or about 30% of the time.

The PCR employed 60 Vbeta primers together with 13 Jbeta primers. Measured with immunoSEQ multiplex PCR; TCRdb has only the in-frame clones, and not every one. The table lists around 140,000 clones. Material for sequencing was PBMCs. This chain links TRBV7-9 with TRBJ2-3, with 9 bases fitting TRBD1. The sequence was obtained from a woman in her forties in good health and CMV-seronegative. The CDR3 nucleotides read TGTGCCAGCAGCTTCACCGGACAGGGGACAGATACGCAGTATTTT. Amino acid sequence: CASSFTGQGTDTQYF.